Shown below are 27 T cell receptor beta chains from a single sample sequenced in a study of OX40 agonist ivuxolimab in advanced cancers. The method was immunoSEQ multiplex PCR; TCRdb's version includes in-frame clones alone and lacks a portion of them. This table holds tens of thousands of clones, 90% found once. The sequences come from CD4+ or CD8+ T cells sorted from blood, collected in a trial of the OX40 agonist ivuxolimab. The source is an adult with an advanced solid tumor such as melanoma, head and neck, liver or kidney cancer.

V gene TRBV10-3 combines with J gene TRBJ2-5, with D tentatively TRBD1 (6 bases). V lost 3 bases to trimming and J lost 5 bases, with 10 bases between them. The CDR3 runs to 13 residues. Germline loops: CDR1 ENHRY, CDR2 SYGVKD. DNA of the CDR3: TGTGCCATCAGTGACGGGCAGGGGGAGACCCAGTACTTC. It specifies CAISDGQGETQYF.

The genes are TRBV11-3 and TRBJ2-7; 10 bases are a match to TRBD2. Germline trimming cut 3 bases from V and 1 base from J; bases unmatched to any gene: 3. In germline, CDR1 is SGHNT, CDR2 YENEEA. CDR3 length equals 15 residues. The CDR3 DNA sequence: TGTGCCAGCAGCTTGATGACTAGCGGGTCCTACGAGCAGTACTTC. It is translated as CASSLMTSGSYEQYF.

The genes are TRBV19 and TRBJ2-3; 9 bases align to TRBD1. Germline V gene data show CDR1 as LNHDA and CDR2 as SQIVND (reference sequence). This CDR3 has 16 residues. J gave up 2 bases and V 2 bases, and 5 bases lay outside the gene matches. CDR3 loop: CASSITGGASTDTQYF. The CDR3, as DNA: TGTGCCAGTAGTATAACAGGGGGCGCCTCCACAGATACGCAGTATTTT.

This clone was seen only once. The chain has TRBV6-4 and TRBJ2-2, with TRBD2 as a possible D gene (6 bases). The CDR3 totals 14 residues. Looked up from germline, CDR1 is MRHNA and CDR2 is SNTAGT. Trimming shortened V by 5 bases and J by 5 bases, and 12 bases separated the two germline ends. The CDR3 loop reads CASSPGTVTGELFF. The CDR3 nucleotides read TGTGCCAGCAGTCCCGGGACTGTAACCGGGGAGCTGTTTTTT.

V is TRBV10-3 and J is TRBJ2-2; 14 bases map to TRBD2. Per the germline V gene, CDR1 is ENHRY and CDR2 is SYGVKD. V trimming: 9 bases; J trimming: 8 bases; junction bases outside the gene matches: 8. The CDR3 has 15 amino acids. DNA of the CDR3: TGTGCCATGACTAGCGGGGGGGCCTTGGAAGGGGAGCTGTTTTTT. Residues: CAMTSGGALEGELFF.

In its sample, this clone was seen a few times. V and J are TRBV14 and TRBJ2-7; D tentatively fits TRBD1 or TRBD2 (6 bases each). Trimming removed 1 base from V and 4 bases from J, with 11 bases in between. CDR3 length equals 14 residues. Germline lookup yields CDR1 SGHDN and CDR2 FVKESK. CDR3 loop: CASSQAGGWYEQYF. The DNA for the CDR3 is TGTGCCAGCAGCCAAGCCGGGGGCTGGTACGAGCAGTACTTC.

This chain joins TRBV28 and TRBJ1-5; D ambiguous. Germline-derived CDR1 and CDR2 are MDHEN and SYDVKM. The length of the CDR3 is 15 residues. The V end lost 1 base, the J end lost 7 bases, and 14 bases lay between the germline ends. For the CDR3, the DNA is TGTGCCAGCAGTTTATTTTGGCAGTACCCGCAGCCCCAGCATTTT. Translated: CASSLFWQYPQPQHF.

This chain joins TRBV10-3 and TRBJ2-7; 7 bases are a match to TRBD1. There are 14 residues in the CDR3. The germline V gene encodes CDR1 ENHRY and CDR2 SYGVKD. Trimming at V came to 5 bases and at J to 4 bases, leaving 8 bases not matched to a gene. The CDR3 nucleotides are TGTGCCATCAGTCCTCCGGGACAGAATTACGAGCAGTACTTC. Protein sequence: CAISPPGQNYEQYF.

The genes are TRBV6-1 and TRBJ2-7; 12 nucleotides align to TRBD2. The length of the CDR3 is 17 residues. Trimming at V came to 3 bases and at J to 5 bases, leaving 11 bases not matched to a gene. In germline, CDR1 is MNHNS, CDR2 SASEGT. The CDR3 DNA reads TGTGCCAGCAGTGAGATAGCGACTAGCGGGAGTTTACACGAGCAGTACTTC. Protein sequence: CASSEIATSGSLHEQYF.

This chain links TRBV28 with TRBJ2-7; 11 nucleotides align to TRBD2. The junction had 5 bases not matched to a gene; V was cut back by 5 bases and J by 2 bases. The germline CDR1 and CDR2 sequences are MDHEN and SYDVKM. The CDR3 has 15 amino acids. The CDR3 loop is CASSPPTSGTYEQYF. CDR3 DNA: TGTGCCAGCAGTCCCCCGACTAGCGGGACCTACGAGCAGTACTTC.

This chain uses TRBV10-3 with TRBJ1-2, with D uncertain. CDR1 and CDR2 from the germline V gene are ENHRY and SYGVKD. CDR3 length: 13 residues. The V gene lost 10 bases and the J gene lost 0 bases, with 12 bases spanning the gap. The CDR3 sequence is CASRETANYGYTF. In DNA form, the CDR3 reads TGTGCCAGCAGAGAGACGGCTAACTATGGCTACACCTTC.

Here the CDR3 reads CASSPGQSTDTQYF. The CDR3 DNA follows: TGTGCCAGCTCACCGGGACAGTCCACAGATACGCAGTATTTT. This chain links TRBV18 with TRBJ2-3; the match to TRBD1 covers 7 bases. This CDR3 has 14 residues. Germline V lookup: CDR1 KGHSH, CDR2 LQKENI. The V gene end was trimmed by 3 bases and the J gene end by 2 bases; junction bases not matched to a gene: 2.

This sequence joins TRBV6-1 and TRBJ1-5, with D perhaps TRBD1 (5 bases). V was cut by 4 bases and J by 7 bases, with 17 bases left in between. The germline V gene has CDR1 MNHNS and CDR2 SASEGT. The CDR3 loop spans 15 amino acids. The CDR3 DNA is TGTGCCAGCAGTGTCGATGCAGGGTCGATCCAGCCCCAGCATTTT. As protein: CASSVDAGSIQPQHF.

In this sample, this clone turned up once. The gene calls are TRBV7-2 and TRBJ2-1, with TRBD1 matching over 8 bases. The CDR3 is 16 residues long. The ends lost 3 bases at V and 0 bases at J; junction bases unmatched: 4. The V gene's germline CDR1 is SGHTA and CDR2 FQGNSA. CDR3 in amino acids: CASSLQGAGSYNEQFF. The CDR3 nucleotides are TGTGCCAGCAGCTTGCAGGGGGCTGGCTCCTACAATGAGCAGTTCTTC.

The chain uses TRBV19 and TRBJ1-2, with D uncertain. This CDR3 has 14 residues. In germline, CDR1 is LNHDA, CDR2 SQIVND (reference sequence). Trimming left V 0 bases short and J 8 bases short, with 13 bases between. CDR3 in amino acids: CASSIEGRSGGYTF. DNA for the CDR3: TGTGCCAGTAGTATAGAAGGCAGATCAGGAGGCTACACCTTC. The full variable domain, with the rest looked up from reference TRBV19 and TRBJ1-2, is DGGITQSPKYLFRKEGQNVTLSCEQNLNHDAMYWYRQDPGQGLRLIYYSQIVNDFQKGDIAEGYSVSREKKESFPLTVTSAQKNPTAFYLCASSIEGRSGGYTFGSGTRLTVV.

The CDR3 loop reads CASSLTDRATYGYTF. For the CDR3, the DNA is TGTGCCAGCAGCTTAACGGACAGGGCGACCTATGGCTACACCTTC. This chain connects TRBV7-8 to TRBJ1-2, with 8 nucleotides matching TRBD1. V lost 2 bases and J lost 4; bases outside the gene matches: 6. The CDR3 loop spans 15 amino acids. Germline-derived CDR1 and CDR2 are SGHVS and FQNEAQ.

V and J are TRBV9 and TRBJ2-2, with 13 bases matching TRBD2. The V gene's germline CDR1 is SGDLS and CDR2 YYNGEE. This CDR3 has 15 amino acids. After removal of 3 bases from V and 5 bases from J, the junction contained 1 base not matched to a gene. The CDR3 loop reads CASSEGLAGTGELFF. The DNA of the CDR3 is TGTGCCAGCAGCGAGGGACTAGCGGGGACCGGGGAGCTGTTTTTT.

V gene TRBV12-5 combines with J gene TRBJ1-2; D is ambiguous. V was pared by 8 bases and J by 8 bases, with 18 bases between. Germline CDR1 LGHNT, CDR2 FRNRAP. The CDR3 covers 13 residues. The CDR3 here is CASPREWGRGYTF. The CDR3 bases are TGTGCTAGTCCCCGCGAGTGGGGAAGGGGCTACACCTTC.

DNA for the CDR3: TGTGCCAGCAGCCGTCTCCTAGGGACCGCGAATCAGCCCCAGCATTTT. Translating it yields CASSRLLGTANQPQHF. The V and J genes are TRBV28 and TRBJ1-5; maybe TRBD1 (5 bases). CDR1 and CDR2 from the germline V gene are MDHEN and SYDVKM. CDR3 length: 16 amino acids. V was pared by 6 bases and J by 4 bases, with 19 bases between.

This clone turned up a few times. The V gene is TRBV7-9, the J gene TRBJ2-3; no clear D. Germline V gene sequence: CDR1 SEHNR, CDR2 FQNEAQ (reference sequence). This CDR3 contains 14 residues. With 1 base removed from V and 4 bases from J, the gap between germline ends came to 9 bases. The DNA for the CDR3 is TGTGCCAGCAGCTTAGACGCCTCCGCAGATACGCAGTATTTT. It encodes CASSLDASADTQYF.

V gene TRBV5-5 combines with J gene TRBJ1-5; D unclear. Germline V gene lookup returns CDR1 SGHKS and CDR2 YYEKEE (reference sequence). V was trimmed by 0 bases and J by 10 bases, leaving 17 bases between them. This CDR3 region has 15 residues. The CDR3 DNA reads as TGTGCCAGCAGCTTGGGTGGGCAGCACGAGCGTCCCCAGCATTTT. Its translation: CASSLGGQHERPQHF.

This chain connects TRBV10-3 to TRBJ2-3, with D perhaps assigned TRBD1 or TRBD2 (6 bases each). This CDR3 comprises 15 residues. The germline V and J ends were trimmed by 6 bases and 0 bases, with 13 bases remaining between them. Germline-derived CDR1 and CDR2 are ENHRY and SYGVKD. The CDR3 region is CAIRAHGGSTDTQYF. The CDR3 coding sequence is TGTGCCATCAGGGCACACGGGGGCAGCACAGATACGCAGTATTTT.

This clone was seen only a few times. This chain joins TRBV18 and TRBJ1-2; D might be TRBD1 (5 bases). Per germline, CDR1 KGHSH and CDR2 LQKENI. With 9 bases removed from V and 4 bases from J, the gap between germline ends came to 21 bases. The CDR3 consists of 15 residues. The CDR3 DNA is TGTGCCAGGGTTCCCCAGGTACGGGACTCCTATGGCTACACCTTC. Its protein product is CARVPQVRDSYGYTF.

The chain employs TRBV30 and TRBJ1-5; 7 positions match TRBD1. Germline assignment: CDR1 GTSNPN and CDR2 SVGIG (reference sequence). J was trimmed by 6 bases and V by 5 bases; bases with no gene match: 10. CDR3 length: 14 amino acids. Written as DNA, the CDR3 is TGTGCCTGGGCAGGGACAGCCCTTGGTCAGCCCCAGCATTTT. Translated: CAWAGTALGQPQHF.

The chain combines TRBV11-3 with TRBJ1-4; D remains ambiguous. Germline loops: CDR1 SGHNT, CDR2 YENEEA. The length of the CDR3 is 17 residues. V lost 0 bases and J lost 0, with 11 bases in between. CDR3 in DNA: TGTGCCAGCAGCTTAGATGCTAGAGCCGCAACTAATGAAAAACTGTTTTTT. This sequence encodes CASSLDARAATNEKLFF. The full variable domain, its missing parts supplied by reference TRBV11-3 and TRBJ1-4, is EAGVVQSPRYKIIEKKQPVAFWCNPISGHNTLYWYLQNLGQGPELLIRYENEEAVDDSQLPKDRFSAERLKGVDSTLKIQPAELGDSAVYLCASSLDARAATNEKLFFGSGTQLSVL.

The DNA for the CDR3 is TGTGCCAGCAGCGAGGGCCCCCGAGGATGGCCCACAGATACGCAGTATTTT. Amino acid sequence: CASSEGPRGWPTDTQYF. This chain links TRBV9 with TRBJ2-3; no clear D. CDR3 size: 17 residues. The germline V gene encodes CDR1 SGDLS and CDR2 YYNGEE. The V end was cut by 3 bases, the J end by 2 bases, with 19 bases between.

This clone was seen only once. The CDR3 here is CASSLHEDRGLDYGYTF. In DNA, the CDR3 is TGCGCCAGCAGCCTCCATGAGGACAGGGGGCTTGACTATGGCTACACCTTC. This chain joins TRBV5-1 and TRBJ1-2; 11 bases map to TRBD1. Germline V gene lookup returns CDR1 SGHRS and CDR2 YFSETQ. Unmatched junction bases numbered 11, after V lost 4 bases and J lost 3 bases. The CDR3 runs to 17 residues.